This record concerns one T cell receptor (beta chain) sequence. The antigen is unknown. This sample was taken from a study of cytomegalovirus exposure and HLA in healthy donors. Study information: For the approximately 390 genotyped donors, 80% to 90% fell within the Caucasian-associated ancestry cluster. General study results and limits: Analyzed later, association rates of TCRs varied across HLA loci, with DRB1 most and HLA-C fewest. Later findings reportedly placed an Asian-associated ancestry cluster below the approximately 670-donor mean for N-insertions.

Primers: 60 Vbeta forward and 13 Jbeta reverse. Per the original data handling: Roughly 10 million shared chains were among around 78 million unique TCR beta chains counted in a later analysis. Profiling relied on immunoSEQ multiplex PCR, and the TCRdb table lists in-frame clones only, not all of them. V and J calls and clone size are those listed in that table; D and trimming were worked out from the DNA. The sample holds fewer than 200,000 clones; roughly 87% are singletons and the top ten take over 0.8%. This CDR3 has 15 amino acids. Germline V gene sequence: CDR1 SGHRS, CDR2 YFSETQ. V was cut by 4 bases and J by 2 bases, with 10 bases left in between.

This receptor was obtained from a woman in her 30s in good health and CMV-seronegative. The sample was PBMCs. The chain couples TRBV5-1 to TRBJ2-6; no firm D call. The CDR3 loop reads CASSKIETGANVLTF. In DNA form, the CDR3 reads TGCGCCAGCAGCAAAATAGAGACTGGGGCCAACGTCCTGACTTTC.